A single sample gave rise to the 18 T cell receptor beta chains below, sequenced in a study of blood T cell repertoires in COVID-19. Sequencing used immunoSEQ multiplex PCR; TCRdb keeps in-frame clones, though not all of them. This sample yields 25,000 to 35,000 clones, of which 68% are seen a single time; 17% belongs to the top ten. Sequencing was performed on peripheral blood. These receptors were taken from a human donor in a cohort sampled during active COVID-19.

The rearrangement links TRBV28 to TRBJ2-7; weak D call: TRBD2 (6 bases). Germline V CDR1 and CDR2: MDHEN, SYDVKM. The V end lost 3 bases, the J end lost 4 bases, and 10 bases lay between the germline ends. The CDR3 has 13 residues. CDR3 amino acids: CASSFAGWYEQYF. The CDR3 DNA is TGTGCCAGCAGTTTTGCGGGATGGTACGAGCAGTACTTC.

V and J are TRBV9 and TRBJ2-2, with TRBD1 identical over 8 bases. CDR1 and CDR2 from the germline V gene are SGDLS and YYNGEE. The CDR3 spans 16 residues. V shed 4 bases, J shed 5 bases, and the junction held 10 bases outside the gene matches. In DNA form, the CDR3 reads TGTGCCAGCAGCCATAGACTTGACAGGGGTACCGGGGAGCTGTTTTTT. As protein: CASSHRLDRGTGELFF.

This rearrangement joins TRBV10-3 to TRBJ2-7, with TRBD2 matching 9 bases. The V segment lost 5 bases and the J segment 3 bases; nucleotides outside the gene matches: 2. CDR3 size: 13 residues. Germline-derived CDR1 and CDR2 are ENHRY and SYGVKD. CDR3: CAISSGRLYEQYF. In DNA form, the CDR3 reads TGTGCCATCAGTAGCGGGAGGCTCTACGAGCAGTACTTC.

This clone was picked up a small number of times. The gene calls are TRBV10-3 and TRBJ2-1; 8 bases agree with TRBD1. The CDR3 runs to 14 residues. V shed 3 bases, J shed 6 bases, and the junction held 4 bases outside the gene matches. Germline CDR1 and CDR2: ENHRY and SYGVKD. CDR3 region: CAISDRTGSNEQFF. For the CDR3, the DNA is TGTGCCATCAGTGACAGGACAGGGAGCAATGAGCAGTTCTTC.

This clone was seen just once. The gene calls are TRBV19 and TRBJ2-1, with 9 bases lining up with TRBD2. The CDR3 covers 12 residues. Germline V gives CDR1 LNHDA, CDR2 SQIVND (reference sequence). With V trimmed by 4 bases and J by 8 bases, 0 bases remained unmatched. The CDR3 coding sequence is TGTGCCAGTAGTACTAGCGGGGATGAGCAGTTCTTC. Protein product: CASSTSGDEQFF.

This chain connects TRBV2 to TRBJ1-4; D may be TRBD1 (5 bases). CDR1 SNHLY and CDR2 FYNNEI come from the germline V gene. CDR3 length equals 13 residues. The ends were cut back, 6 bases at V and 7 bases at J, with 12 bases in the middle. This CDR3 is CASSPFRAEKLFF. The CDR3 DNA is TGTGCCAGCAGCCCTTTCAGGGCTGAAAAACTGTTTTTT.

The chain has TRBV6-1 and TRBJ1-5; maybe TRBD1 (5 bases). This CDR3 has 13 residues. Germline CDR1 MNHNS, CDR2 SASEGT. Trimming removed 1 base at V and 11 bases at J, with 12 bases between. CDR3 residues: CASSEERREAQHF. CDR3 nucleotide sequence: TGTGCCAGCAGTGAAGAGCGCAGGGAGGCCCAGCATTTT.

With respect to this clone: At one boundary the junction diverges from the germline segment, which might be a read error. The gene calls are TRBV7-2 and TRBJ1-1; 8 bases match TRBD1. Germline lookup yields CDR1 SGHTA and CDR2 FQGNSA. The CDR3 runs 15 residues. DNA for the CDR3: TGTGCCAGCAGCTCAACCTACAGGGGGAACGCTGAAGCTTTCTTT. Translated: CASSSTYRGNAEAFF.

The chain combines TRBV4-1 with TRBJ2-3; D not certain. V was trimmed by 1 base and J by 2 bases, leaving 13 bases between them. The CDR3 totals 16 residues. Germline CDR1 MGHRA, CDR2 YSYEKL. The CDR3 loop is CASSQALGEVTDTQYF. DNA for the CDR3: TGCGCCAGCAGCCAAGCCCTAGGAGAGGTCACAGATACGCAGTATTTT.

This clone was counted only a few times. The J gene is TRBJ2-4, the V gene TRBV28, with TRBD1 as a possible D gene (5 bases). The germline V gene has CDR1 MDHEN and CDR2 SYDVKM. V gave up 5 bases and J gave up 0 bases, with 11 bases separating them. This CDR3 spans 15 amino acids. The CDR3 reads CASSPRALAKNIQYF. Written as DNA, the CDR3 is TGTGCCAGCAGTCCCAGGGCCCTAGCCAAAAACATTCAGTACTTC.

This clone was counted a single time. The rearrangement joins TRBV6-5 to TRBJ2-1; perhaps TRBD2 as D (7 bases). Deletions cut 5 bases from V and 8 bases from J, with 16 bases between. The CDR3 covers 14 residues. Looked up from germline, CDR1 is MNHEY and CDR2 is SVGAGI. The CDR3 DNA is TGTGCCAGCAGTACCCTCACGGGGGGCGATGAGCAGTTCTTC. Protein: CASSTLTGGDEQFF.

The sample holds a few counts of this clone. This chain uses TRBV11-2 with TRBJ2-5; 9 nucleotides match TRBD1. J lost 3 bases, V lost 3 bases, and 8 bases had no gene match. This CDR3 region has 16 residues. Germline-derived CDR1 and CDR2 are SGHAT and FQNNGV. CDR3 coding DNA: TGTGCCAGCAGCTTGGGGGACAGGGCGAGCGAAGAGACCCAGTACTTC. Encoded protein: CASSLGDRASEETQYF. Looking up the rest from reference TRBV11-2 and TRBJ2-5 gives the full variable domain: EAGVAQSPRYKIIEKRQSVAFWCNPISGHATLYWYQQILGQGPKLLIQFQNNGVVDDSQLPKDRFSAERLKGVDSTLKIQPAKLEDSAVYLCASSLGDRASEETQYFGPGTRLLVL.

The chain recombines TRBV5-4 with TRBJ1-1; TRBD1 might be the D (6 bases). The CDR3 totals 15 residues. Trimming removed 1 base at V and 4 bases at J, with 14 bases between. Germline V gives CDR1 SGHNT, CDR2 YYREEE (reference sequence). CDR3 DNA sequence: TGTGCCAGCAGCTTGAATCAGGGGCGGGCCACTGAAGCTTTCTTT. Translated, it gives CASSLNQGRATEAFF.

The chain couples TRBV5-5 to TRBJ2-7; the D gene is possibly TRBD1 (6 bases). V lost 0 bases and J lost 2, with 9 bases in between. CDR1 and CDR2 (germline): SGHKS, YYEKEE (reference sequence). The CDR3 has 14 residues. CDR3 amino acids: CASSLVQGPYEQYF. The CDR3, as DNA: TGTGCCAGCAGCTTGGTACAGGGCCCCTACGAGCAGTACTTC.

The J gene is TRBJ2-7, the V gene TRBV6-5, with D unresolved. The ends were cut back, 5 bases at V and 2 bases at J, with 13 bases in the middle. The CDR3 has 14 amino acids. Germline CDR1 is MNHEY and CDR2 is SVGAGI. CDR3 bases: TGTGCCAGCAGTCCCAGTGGTGGCCCCTACGAGCAGTACTTC. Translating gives CASSPSGGPYEQYF.

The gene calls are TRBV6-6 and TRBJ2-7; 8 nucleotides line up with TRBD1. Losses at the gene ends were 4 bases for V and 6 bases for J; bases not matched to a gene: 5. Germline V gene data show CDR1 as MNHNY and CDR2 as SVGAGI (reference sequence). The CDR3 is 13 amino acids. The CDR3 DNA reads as TGTGCCAGCAGTTTGGGACAGGTGCGCGAGCAGTACTTC. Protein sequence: CASSLGQVREQYF.

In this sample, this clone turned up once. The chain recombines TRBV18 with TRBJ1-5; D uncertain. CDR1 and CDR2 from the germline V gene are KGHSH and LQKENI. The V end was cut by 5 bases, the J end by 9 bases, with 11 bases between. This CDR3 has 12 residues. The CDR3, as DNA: TGTGCCAGCTCATCTGAATTTAGGCCCCAGCATTTT. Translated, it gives CASSSEFRPQHF.

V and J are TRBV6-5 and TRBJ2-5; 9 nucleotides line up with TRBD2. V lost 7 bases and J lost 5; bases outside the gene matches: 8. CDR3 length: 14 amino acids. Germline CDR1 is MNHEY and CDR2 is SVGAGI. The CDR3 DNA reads TGTGCCAGCATCCGCGGGAGGGGTATGGAGACCCAGTACTTC. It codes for CASIRGRGMETQYF.